This TCR beta chain emerged from a study of molecular identifiers for immune sequencing clone quantification. The CDR3 totals 15 residues. Germline CDR1 is SEHNR and CDR2 is FQNEAQ (reference sequence). Bulk TCR libraries used previously described methods and listed TCR primers. Via MiXCR, TCRdb re-called the PCR reads, giving one row per CDR3 protein. The sample contains a few hundred thousand distinct CDR3 sequences, 24% of which appear only once. On this clonotype: At one of its ends the junction is not consistent with the germline gene, which may arise from a read error.

As CD8+CD4-CCR7+CD45RA+ cells, naive CD8 T cells were sorted. The chain is built from TRBV7-9 and TRBJ2-5; possibly TRBD2 for D (7 bases). The sample was naive CD8+ T cells from blood, with Jurkat cell RNA spiked in. Subset reported: FACS-sorted CD8+CD4-CCR7+CD45RA+ naive T cells. The receptor was derived from a human donor in good health. Some libraries in this study had Jurkat cell RNA spiked in. DNA for the CDR3: TGTGCCAGCAGCTCGGGGGGCATTTTAGGAGAGCCCCAGTACTTC. It yields the protein CASSSGGILGEPQYF. Full variable domain (rest looked up from reference TRBV7-9 and TRBJ2-5): DTGVSQNPRHKITKRGQNVTFRCDPISEHNRLYWYRQTLGQGPEFLTYFQNEAQLEKSRLLSDRFSAERPKGSFSTLEIQRTEQGDSAMYLCASSSGGILGEPQYFGPGTRLLVL.